This TCR beta chain was identified during a study of blood T cell repertoires in COVID-19. CDR3 length: 14 amino acids. The J segment lost 2 bases and the V segment lost 5 bases, leaving 4 bases of the junction unmatched. Germline loops: CDR1 MGHRA, CDR2 YSYEKL. Participants had their cohort set by participant-reported clinical history. This clone was observed at least ten times. Clones were read by immunoSEQ multiplex PCR, and TCRdb kept only the in-frame ones, dropping some. The top ten hold less than 5.5% of the sample, which has a few hundred thousand clones, about four fifths seen once. The sample consisted of PBMCs or T cells enriched from blood (not recorded which). The gene calls are TRBV4-1 and TRBJ2-3, with TRBD2 matching over 7 bases. This TCR was recovered from a man aged 40-50 years who had been exposed to COVID-19. CDR3: CASSSGELTDTQYF. CDR3 DNA: TGCGCCAGCAGCAGCGGGGAGCTCACAGATACGCAGTATTTT.